Below, one TCR beta chain is given with its context. These data are taken from a study of CD8+CD57+ T cells in acquired aplastic anemia. Genomic DNA constituted the template upon which TCR beta VDJ and CDR3 profiling was performed. MiXCR, applied by TCRdb to the reads, yields one record per CDR3 protein. The profile shows around 200,000 distinct CDR3 sequences, about 62% of them singletons. Previously, flow cytometry had revealed CD8+CD57+ cell expansion in the patients chosen for sequencing. V was shortened by 0 bases and J by 1 base, with 7 bases between the two germline ends. The CDR3 is 15 residues long. Germline V gene sequence: CDR1 DFQATT, CDR2 SNEGSKA (reference sequence).

The specimen was sorted CD4+, CD8+, or CD8+CD57+ T cells (not recorded which) from PBMCs. The receptor was derived from a human donor with aplastic anemia. The rearrangement joins TRBV20-1 to TRBJ2-6; no clear D gene. The CDR3: CSARDPWSGANVLTF. The CDR3 DNA reads as TGCAGTGCTAGAGATCCCTGGTCTGGGGCCAACGTCCTGACTTTC.